Sequencing of this T cell receptor (beta chain) was carried out in a study of shared clonotypes between healthy human individuals. Points from the study as a whole: An effect of sequencing depth on clonotype sharing among donors was expected.

On this clone itself: Its matching antigen is unknown.

This table comes from immunoSEQ multiplex PCR, and its TCRdb copy is limited to in-frame clones, with some not included. The sample consists of around 480,000 clones, about 80% of them appearing once. The CDR3 loop spans 15 amino acids. The germline V gene has CDR1 SGHRS and CDR2 YFSETQ. V was shortened by 3 bases and J by 3 bases, with 13 bases between the two germline ends. The sequenced sample consisted of PBMCs. The clonotype comes from a woman in her thirties or forties in good health. Some clones in this sample may be carry-over from other donors' samples. The chain links TRBV5-1 to TRBJ2-1; D call uncertain. CDR3 in DNA: TGCGCCAGCAGCTGGGTGTCGGCCAGCTACAATGAGCAGTTCTTC. The encoded protein is CASSWVSASYNEQFF.